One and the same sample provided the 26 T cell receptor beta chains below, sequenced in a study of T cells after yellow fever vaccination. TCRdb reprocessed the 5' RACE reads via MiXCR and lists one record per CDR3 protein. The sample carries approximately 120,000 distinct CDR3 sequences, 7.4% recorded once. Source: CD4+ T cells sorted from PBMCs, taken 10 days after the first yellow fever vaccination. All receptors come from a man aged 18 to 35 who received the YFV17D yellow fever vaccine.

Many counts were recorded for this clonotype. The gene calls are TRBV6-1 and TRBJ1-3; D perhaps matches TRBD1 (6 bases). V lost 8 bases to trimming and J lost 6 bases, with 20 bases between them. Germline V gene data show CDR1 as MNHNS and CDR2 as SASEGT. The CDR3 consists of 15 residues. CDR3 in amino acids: CASSGKGVGENTIYF. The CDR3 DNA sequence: TGTGCCAGCTCGGGGAAGGGGGTTGGAGAAAACACCATATATTTT.

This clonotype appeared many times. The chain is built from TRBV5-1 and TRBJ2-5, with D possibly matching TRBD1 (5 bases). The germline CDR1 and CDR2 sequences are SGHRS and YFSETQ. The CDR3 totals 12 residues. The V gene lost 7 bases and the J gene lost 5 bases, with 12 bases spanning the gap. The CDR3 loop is CASSRDGETQYF. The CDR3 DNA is TGCGCCAGCTCCAGGGATGGGGAGACCCAGTACTTC.

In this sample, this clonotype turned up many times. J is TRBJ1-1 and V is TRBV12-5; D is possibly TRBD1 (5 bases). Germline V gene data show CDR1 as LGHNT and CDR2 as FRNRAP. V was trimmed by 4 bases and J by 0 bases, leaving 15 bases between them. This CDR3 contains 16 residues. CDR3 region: CASGWGSVGMNTEAFF. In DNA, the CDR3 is TGTGCTAGTGGTTGGGGGTCGGTAGGGATGAACACTGAAGCTTTCTTT.

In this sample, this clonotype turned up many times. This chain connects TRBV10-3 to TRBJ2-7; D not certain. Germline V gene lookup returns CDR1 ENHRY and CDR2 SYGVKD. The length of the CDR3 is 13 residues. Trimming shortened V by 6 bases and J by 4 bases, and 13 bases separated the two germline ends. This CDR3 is CAISSRELYEQYF. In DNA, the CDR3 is TGTGCCATCAGCAGCAGAGAATTGTACGAGCAGTACTTC.

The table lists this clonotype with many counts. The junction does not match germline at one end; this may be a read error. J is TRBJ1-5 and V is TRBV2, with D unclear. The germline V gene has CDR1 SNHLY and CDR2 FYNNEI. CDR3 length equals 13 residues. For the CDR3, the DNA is TGTGCCAGCAGTGGTCAGAGCATTCAGCCCCAGCATTTT. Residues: CASSGQSIQPQHF.

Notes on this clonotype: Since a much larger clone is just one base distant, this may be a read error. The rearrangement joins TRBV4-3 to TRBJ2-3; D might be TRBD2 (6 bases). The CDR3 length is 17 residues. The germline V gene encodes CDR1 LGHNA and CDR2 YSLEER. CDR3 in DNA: TGCGCCAGAAGCCAAGATCCACCCGGCGGGGGCACAGATACGCAGTATTTT. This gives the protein CARSQDPPGGGTDTQYF.

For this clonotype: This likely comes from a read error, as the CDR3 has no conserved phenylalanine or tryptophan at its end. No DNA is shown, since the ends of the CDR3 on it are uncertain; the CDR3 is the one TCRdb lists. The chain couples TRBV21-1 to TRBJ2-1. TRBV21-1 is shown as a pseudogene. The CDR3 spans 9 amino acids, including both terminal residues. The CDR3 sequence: CASSKFFGL.

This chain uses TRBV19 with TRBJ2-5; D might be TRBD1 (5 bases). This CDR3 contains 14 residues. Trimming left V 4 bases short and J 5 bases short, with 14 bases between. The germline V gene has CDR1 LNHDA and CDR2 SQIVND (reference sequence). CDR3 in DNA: TGTGCCAGTAGTAAGGGCAGGGCAATCGAGACCCAGTACTTC. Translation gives CASSKGRAIETQYF.

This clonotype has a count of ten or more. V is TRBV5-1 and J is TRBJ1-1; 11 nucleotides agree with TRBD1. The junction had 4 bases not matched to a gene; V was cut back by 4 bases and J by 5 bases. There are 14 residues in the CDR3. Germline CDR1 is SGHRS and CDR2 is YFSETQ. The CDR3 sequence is CASSPGTGGTEAFF. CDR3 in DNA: TGCGCCAGCAGCCCGGGGACAGGGGGAACTGAAGCTTTCTTT.

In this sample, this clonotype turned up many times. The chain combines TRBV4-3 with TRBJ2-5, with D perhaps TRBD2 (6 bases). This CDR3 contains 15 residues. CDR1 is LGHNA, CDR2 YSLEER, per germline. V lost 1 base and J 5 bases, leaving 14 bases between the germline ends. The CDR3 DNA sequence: TGCGCCAGCAGCCAAGGTGTAGGCCGGGGGGAGACCCAGTACTTC. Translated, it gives CASSQGVGRGETQYF.

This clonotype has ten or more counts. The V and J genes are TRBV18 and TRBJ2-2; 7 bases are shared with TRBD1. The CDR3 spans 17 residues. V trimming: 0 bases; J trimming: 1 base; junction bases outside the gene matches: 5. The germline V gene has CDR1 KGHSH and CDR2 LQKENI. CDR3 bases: TGTGCCAGCTCACCACCCTCGAGACAGGGGAACACCGGGGAGCTGTTTTTT. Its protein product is CASSPPSRQGNTGELFF.

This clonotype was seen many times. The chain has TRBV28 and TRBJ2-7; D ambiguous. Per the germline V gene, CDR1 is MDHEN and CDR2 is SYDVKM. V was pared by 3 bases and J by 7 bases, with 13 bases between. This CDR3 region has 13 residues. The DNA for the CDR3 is TGTGCCAGCAGTTTGTCTCCAAGTAGAGAGCAGTACTTC. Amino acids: CASSLSPSREQYF.

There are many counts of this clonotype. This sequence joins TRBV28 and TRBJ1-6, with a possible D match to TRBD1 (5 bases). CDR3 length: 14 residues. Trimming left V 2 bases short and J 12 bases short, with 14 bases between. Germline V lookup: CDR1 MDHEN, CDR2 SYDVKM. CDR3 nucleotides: TGTGCCAGCAGTTTAATTCAGGGTCCCCAACCCCTCCACTTT. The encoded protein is CASSLIQGPQPLHF.

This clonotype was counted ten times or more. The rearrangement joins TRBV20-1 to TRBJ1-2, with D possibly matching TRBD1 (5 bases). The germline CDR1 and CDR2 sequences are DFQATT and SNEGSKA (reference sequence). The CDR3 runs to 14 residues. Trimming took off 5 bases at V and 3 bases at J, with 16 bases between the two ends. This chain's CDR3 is CSAPGGSGDYGYTF. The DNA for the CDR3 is TGCAGTGCTCCTGGGGGTTCGGGGGACTATGGCTACACCTTC.

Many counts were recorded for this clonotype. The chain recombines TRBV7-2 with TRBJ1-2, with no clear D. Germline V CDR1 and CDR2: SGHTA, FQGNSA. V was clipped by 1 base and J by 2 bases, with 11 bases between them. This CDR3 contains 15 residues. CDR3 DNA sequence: TGTGCCAGCAGCTTAGGTGGGAACGGGAACTATGGCTACACCTTC. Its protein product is CASSLGGNGNYGYTF.

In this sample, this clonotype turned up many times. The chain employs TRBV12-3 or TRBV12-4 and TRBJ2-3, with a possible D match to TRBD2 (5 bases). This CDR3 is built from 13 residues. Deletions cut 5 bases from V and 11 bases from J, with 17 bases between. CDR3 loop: CASSHDSAGGQYF. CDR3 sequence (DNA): TGTGCCAGCAGTCACGACTCCGCCGGAGGGCAGTATTTT.

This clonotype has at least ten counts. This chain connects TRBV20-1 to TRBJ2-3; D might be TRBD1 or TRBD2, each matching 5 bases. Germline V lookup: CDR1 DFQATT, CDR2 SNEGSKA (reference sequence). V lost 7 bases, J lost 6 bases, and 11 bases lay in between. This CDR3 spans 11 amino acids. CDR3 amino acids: CSGDGYDTQYF. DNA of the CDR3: TGCAGTGGGGACGGTTATGATACGCAGTATTTT.

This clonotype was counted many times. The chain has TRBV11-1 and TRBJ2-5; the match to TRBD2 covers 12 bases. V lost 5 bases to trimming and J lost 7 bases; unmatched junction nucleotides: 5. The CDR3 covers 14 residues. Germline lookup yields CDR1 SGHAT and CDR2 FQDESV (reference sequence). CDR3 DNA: TGTGCCAGCAGCAGACTAGCGGGGGCGGCGACCCAGTACTTC. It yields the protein CASSRLAGAATQYF.

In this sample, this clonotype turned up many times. The CDR3 DNA follows: TGCGCCAGCAGCCAACGTAACTATGGCTACACCTTC. It is translated as CASSQRNYGYTF. The chain links TRBV4-3 to TRBJ1-2, with D unresolved. CDR3 length equals 12 residues. V was pared by 2 bases and J by 1 base, with 2 bases between. Germline V gene data show CDR1 as LGHNA and CDR2 as YSLEER.

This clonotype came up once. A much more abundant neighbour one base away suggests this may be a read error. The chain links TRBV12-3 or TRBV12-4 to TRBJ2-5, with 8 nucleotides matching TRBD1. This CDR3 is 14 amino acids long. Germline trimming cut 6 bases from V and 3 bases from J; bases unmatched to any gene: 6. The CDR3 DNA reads TGTGCCAGCAGCCGGGACAGGCGAAAAGAGACCCAGTACTTC. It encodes CASSRDRRKETQYF.

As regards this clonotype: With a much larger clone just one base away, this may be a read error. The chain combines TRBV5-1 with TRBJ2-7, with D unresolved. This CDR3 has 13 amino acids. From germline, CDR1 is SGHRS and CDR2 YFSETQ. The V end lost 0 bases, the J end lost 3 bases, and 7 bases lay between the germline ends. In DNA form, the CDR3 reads TGCGCCAGCAGCTTGGATAACTACTACGAGCAGTACTTC. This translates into CASSLDNYYEQYF.

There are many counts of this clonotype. The CDR3 protein is CASRWGGSGAGDTEAFF. Here the CDR3 DNA reads TGTGCCAGCAGGTGGGGTGGATCGGGCGCTGGGGACACTGAAGCTTTCTTT. The chain couples TRBV27 to TRBJ1-1, with D unresolved. Germline-derived CDR1 and CDR2 are MNHEY and SMNVEV (reference sequence). The CDR3 loop spans 17 amino acids. V was pared by 6 bases and J by 3 bases, with 23 bases between.

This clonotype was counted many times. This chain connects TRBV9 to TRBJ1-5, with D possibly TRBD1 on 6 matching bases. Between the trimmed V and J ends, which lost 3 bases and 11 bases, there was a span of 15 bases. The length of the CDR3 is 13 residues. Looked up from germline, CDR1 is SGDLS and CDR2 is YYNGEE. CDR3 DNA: TGTGCCAGCAGCGCGGAGGGGGGACGTACCCAGCATTTT. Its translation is CASSAEGGRTQHF.

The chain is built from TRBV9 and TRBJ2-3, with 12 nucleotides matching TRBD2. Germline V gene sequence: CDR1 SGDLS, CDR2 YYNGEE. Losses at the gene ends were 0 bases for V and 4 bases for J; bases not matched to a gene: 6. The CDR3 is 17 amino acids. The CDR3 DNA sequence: TGTGCCAGCAGCGTAGGGGTGTCTAGCGGGGGGGCAGATACGCAGTATTTT. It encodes CASSVGVSSGGADTQYF.

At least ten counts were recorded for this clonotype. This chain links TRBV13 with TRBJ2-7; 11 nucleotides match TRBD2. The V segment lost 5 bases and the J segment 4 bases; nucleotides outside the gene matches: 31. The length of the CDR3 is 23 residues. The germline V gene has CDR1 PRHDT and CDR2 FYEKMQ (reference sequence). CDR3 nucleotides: TGTGCCAGCAGCCGTATTCCCCTACTAGCGGGGGAAGTAACAGCTCGTATTTTATACGAGCAGTACGTC. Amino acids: CASSRIPLLAGEVTARILYEQYV.

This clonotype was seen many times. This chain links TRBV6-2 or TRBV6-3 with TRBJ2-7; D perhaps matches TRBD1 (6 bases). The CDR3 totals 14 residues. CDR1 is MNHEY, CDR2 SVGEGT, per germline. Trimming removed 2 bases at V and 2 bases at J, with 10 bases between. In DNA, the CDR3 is TGTGCCAGCAGTTACAAGACAGGAACCTACGAGCAGTACGTC. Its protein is CASSYKTGTYEQYV.